This is a list of T cell receptor beta chains from one sample in a study of blood T cell repertoires in COVID-19. Libraries were prepared by immunoSEQ multiplex PCR; TCRdb keeps only in-frame clonotypes and omits some of them. The repertoire has fewer than 300,000 clones, 80% to 95% of them found once; the top ten carry roughly 1.1%. What was sequenced was PBMCs or T cells enriched from blood (not recorded which). Receptors were obtained from a woman aged 25 to 45 who had recovered from COVID-19. CDR3s include the opening cysteine and the closing phenylalanine or tryptophan. A D gene is named only where the DNA matches it firmly.

J,length,V,D,CDR3
TRBJ2-1,19,TRBV7-9,TRBD2,CASSLKRTFFGGSTDEQFF
TRBJ1-2,16,TRBV11-2,TRBD1,CASSINPGQGDYGYTF
TRBJ2-1,16,TRBV7-2,TRBD2,CASSFLAGGPSNEQFF
TRBJ2-7,15,TRBV19,NA,CASSIDGGLFYEQYF
TRBJ1-3,16,TRBV18,TRBD1,CASSPMTGGEGNTIYF
TRBJ2-6,17,TRBV28,NA,CASSPGDASSGANVLTF
TRBJ2-1,19,TRBV3-1/TRBV3-2,TRBD1,CASSQVGGNDRGRLNEQFF
TRBJ2-2,14,TRBV19,TRBD2,CASQPGLVSGELFF
TRBJ1-5,16,TRBV19,NA,CASNPAGRGGVQPQHF
TRBJ1-1,20,TRBV14,NA,CASSQDLMGRIKPENTEAFF
TRBJ1-1,13,TRBV29-1,TRBD1,CSVTGQVNTEAFF
TRBJ2-4,16,TRBV30,NA,CAWSVRSGLGVSIQYF
TRBJ2-2,16,TRBV9,TRBD2,CASSALAGADTGELFF
TRBJ2-1,13,TRBV7-9,NA,CAIHPREVNEQFF
TRBJ2-1,16,TRBV5-4,NA,CASSLEGGGRRNEQFF
TRBJ1-1,16,TRBV15,TRBD1,CATSRDLGTGGTEAFF
TRBJ2-1,15,TRBV10-3,TRBD1,CAISVGSQGAGEQFF
TRBJ2-5,14,TRBV24-1,TRBD2,CATSPSGPQETQYF